The following is a T cell receptor beta chain sequence with its context. In this sample, this clonotype turned up a few times. It has no known antigen specificity. Per-base quality was not reported, and no clone a single base away is much larger than it. Library method: 5' RACE. Sequencing used an Illumina HiSeq 2000. A universal primer binding site was introduced by template switching, and a unique molecular identifier was present in the final cDNA, enabling accurate counting of TCR cDNA molecules. Specific primers in the conserved constant-segment region were used to synthesize first-strand cDNA for TCR alpha and beta chains. To control for contamination, each cDNA library was double barcoded with a SMART-Mk sample barcode plus Illumina barcodes. TruSeq adapter sequences and Illumina sample barcodes were added in two successive PCR steps. TCR alpha and beta cDNA libraries were sequenced on the Illumina HiSeq platform with custom primers. As for the authors' bioinformatics: MiGEC processed the raw reads to extract unique molecular identifiers, while MiXCR was used to determine the CDR3 positions. For each individual, recombination models were inferred using an EM algorithm with the repgenHMM and IGoR tools. Shared clonotype analysis was performed with the tcR package in R, normalizing sharing by the product of cloneset sizes. To study raw recombination free of thymic and clonal selection effects, out-of-frame nonproductive sequences were analyzed. TCRdb cleaned the public reads at Q25 with fastp, built clones with MiXCR and kept in-frame beta chains. Rows with one shared CDR3 protein collapse into an entry with the most common genes and DNA. The V and J calls were not made by the authors but by TCRdb's processing. This sample has 1.5 million to 2 million distinct CDR3 sequences in its table, and around a third of those were observed once. The top ten constitute approximately 0.29% of the sample.

These data come from a study of identical twins (dated by TCRdb to 2015 to 2016). Some background on the complete study: The study deep-sequenced TCR alpha and beta repertoires from monozygotic twins, unrelated adults of various ages and cord blood to test whether fetal clonotypes persist. To rule out contamination, replicate twin experiments were performed at different times with different library preparation protocols. Study-wide conclusions, independent of this receptor: Compared with coincidental sharing between unrelated individuals, out-of-frame TCR alpha sequences shared between twins showed an excess of sequences with low generation probability. Because the same donors could not be followed over many years, the conclusions relied on cross-sectional statistical analysis. Zero-insertion analyses could be partly confounded by invariant T cells such as MAIT and iNKT, although diverse VJ usage argued against such confounding for most clonotypes. In monozygotic twins, recombination models systematically underestimated out-of-frame TCR alpha sharing, but the models matched the sharing seen between unrelated individuals. Excess twin sharing in beta out-of-frame sequences was weaker because fewer shared sequences lowered the signal-to-noise ratio. Abundant cord blood beta clonotypes had fewer insertions, young adult naive repertoires showed a similar but weaker trend, and memory repertoires showed no such trend.

Trimmed from V: 2 bases; trimmed from J: 1 base; junction bases lacking a gene match: 8. Inclusive of the bounding cysteine and phenylalanine, the CDR3 is 16 residues long. Only the CDR3 region is kept as DNA, spanning 48 bases read in frame from base 1. Reading the germline V gene gives CDR1 SNHLY and CDR2 FYNNEI. Every donor in the study was a healthy Caucasian. This sequence was found in a newborn girl in good health. The sequencing sample was made of cord blood. The V and J segments used are TRBV2 and TRBJ2-7, with TRBD2 identical over 7 junction bases. The CDR3 loop reads CASSEMGGSISYEQYF. Read as DNA, the sequence is TGTGCCAGCAGTGAAATGGGGGGGTCCATTTCCTACGAGCAGTACTTC.